This TCR beta chain emerged from a study of early T cells in non-severe SARS-CoV-2 infection. On the study more broadly: The chains were unpaired, and the sequenced material was bulk RNA from unsorted whole blood. The study, taken as a whole, reports: Using VDJdb, the matching emphasized anti-spike CD8 responses while missing private and CD4 specificities.

CDR3 length: 14 residues. Germline V gives CDR1 DFQATT, CDR2 SNEGSKA (reference sequence). The junction had 9 bases not matched to a gene; V was cut back by 3 bases and J by 8 bases. The sample holds one count of this clonotype. Its matching antigen is unknown. Individual cDNA molecules received unique molecular identifiers. TCRdb re-derived calls from the 5' RACE reads in MiXCR, one entry per CDR3 protein. This sample carries approximately 71,000 distinct CDR3 sequences, more than 9% of them seen once, and the ten largest clones take around 1.7%. The sample comprised whole blood. The TCR was taken from an adult who was a healthcare worker with PCR-confirmed SARS-CoV-2 infection or an uninfected control (not recorded which). The chain uses TRBV20-1 and TRBJ2-1; 8 nucleotides line up with TRBD2. The chain's CDR3 is CSASSGGDLYEQFF. The CDR3 bases are TGCAGTGCTAGCAGCGGGGGCGACCTGTATGAGCAGTTCTTC.